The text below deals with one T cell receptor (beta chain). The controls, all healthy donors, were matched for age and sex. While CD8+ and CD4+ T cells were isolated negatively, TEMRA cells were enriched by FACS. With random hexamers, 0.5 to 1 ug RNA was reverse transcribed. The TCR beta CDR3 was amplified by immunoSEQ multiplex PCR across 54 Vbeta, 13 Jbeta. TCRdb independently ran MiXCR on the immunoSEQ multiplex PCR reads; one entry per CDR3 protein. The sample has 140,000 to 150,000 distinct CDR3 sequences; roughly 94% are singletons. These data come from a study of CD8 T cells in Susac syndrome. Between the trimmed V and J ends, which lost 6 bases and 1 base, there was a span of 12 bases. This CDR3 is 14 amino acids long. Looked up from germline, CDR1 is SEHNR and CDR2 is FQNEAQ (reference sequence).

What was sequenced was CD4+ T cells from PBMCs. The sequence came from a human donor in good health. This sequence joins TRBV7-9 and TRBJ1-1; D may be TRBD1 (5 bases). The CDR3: CASRKGAANTEAFF. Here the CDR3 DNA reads TGTGCCAGCAGAAAAGGGGCAGCGAACACTGAAGCTTTCTTT. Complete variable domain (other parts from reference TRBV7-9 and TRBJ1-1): DTGVSQNPRHKITKRGQNVTFRCDPISEHNRLYWYRQTLGQGPEFLTYFQNEAQLEKSRLLSDRFSAERPKGSFSTLEIQRTEQGDSAMYLCASRKGAANTEAFFGQGTRLTVV.